This T cell receptor (beta chain) is drawn from a study of cytomegalovirus exposure and HLA in healthy donors. There are 16 residues in the CDR3. The V gene's germline CDR1 is MNHEY and CDR2 SMNVEV (reference sequence). Deletions cut 3 bases from V and 4 bases from J, with 13 bases between. The PCR used 60 Vbeta and 13 Jbeta primers. The repertoire was sequenced with immunoSEQ multiplex PCR; TCRdb's copy has only in-frame clones and lacks some. This table lists about 140,000 clones. Specimen: PBMCs. The rearrangement uses TRBV27 and TRBJ1-6; a possible D gene is TRBD1 (6 bases). The sequence derives from a man aged 35 to 55 in good health and CMV-seronegative. CDR3 DNA sequence: TGTGCCAGCAGTTTCTCAGGGGCCCCTTATAATTCACCCCTCCACTTT. This codes for CASSFSGAPYNSPLHF.